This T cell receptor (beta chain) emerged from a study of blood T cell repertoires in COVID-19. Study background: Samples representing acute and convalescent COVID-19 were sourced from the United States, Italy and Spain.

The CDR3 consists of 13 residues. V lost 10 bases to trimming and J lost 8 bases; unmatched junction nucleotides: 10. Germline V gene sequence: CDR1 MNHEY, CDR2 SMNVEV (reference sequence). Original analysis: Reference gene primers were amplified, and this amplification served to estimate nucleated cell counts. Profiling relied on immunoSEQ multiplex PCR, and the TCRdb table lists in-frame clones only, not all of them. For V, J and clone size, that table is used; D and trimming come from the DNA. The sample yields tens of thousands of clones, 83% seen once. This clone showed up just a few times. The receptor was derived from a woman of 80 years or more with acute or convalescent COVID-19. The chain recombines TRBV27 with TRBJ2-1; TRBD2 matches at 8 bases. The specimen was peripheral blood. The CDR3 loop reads CATRAGGLHEQFF. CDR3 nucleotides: TGTGCCACCCGTGCGGGAGGCCTCCATGAGCAGTTCTTC.